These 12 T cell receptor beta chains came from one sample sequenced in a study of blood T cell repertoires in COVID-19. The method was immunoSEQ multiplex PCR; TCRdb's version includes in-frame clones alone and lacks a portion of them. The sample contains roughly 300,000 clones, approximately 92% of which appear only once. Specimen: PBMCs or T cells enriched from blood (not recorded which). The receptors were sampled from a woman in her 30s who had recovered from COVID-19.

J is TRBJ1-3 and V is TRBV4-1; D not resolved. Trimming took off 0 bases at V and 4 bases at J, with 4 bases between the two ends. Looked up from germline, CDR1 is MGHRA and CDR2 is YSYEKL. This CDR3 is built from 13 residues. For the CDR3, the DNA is TGCGCCAGCAGCCAAGATCGGGGAAACACCATATATTTT. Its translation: CASSQDRGNTIYF.

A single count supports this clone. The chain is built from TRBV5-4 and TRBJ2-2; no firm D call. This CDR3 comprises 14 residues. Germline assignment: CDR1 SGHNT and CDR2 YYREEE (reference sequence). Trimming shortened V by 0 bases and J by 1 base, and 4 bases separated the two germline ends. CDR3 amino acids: CASSLAVNTGELFF. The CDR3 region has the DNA TGTGCCAGCAGCTTGGCAGTGAACACCGGGGAGCTGTTTTTT. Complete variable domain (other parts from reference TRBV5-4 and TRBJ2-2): ETGVTQSPTHLIKTRGQQVTLRCSSQSGHNTVSWYQQALGQGPQFIFQYYREEENGRGNFPPRFSGLQFPNYSSELNVNALELDDSALYLCASSLAVNTGELFFGEGSRLTVL.

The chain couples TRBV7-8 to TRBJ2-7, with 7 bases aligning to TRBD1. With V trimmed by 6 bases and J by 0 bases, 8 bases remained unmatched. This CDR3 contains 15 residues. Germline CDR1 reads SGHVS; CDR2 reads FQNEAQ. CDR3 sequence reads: CASRPRGTFSYEQYF. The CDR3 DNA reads TGTGCCAGCAGGCCCAGGGGGACGTTCTCCTACGAGCAGTACTTC. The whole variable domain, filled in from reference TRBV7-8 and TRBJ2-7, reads GAGVSQSPRYKVAKRGQDVALRCDPISGHVSLFWYQQALGQGPEFLTYFQNEAQLDKSGLPSDRFFAERPEGSVSTLKIQRTQQEDSAVYLCASRPRGTFSYEQYFGPGTRLTVT.

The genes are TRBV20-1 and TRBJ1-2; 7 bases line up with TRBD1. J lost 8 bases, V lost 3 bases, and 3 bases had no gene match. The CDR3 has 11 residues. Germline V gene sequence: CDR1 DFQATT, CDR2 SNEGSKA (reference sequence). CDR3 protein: CSAREGGGYTF. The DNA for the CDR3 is TGCAGTGCTAGGGAAGGGGGCGGCTACACCTTC.

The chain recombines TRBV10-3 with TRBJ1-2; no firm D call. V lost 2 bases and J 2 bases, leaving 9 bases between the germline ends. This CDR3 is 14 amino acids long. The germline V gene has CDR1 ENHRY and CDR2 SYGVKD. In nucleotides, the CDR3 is TGTGCCATCAGTGAGGGAGATCAGAACTATGGCTACACCTTC. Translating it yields CAISEGDQNYGYTF.

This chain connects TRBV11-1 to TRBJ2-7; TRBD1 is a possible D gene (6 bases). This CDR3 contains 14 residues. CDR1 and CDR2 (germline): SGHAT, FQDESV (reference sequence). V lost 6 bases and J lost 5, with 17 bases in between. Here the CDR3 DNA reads TGTGCCAGCAGGTTGACAGGCACTAACCACGAGCAGTACTTC. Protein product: CASRLTGTNHEQYF.

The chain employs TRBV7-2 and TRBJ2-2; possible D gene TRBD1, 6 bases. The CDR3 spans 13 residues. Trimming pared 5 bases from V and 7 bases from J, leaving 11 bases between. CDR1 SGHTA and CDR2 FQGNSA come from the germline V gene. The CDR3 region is CASSPDRVGELFF. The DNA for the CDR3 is TGTGCCAGCAGCCCGGACAGAGTCGGGGAGCTGTTTTTT. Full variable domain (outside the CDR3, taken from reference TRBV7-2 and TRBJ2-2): GAGVSQSPSNKVTEKGKDVELRCDPISGHTALYWYRQSLGQGLEFLIYFQGNSAPDKSGLPSDRFSAERTGGSVSTLTIQRTQQEDSAVYLCASSPDRVGELFFGEGSRLTVL.

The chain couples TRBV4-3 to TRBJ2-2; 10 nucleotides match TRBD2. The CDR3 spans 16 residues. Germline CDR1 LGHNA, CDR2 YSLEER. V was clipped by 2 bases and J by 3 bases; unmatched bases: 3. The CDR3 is CASSQRTSGDTGELFF. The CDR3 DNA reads TGCGCCAGCAGCCAAAGGACTAGCGGAGACACCGGGGAGCTGTTTTTT.

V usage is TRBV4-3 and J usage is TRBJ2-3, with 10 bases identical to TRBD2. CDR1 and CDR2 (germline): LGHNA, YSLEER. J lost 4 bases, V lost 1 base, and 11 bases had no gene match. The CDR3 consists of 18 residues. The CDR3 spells CASSQAFPSGSVADTQYF. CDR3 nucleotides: TGCGCCAGCAGCCAAGCGTTCCCTAGCGGGAGCGTTGCAGATACGCAGTATTTT.

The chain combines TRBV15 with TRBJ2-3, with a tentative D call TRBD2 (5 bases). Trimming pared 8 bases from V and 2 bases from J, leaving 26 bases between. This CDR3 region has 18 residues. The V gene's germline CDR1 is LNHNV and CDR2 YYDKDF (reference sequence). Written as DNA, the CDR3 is TGTGCCACCGTGGGGTCGCTGTGGGCCCTAGCCTCCACAGATACGCAGTATTTT. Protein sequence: CATVGSLWALASTDTQYF. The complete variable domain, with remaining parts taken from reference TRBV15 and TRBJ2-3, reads DAMVIQNPRYQVTQFGKPVTLSCSQTLNHNVMYWYQQKSSQAPKLLFHYYDKDFNNEADTPDNFQSRRPNTSFCFLDIRSPGLGDTAMYLCATVGSLWALASTDTQYFGPGTRLTVL.

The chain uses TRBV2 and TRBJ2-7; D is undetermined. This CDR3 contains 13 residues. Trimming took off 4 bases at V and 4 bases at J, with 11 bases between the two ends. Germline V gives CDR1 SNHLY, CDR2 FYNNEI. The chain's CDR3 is CASSVGYLYEQYF. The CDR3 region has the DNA TGTGCCAGCAGTGTCGGGTACCTGTACGAGCAGTACTTC.

This chain's CDR3 is CASSPGTRGSPLHF. CDR3 in DNA: TGTGCCAGCAGCCCCGGGACAAGAGGTTCACCCCTCCACTTT. This sequence joins TRBV28 and TRBJ1-6; TRBD1 might be the D (6 bases). V lost 6 bases and J lost 9, with 15 bases in between. There are 14 residues in the CDR3. Germline loops: CDR1 MDHEN, CDR2 SYDVKM.